One sample yielded the 7 T cell receptor beta chains listed below, sequenced in a study of blood T cells in healthy people across ages. A sample-barcoded 5' primer and a J-beta primer mix were used in a second PCR of about 7 to 12 cycles. TCRdb re-called the 5' RACE reads through MiXCR, storing one row per CDR3 protein. The data show about 1.4 million distinct CDR3 sequences, roughly 60% seen once. Input material: blood. The receptors stem from a man younger than 35 in good health.

The chain is built from TRBV20-1 and TRBJ2-5, with D tentatively TRBD1 (7 bases). This CDR3 is built from 14 residues. Trimming stripped 5 bases from V and 7 bases from J, with 20 bases between. Per the germline V gene, CDR1 is DFQATT and CDR2 is SNEGSKA (reference sequence). The CDR3 coding sequence is TGCAGTGCTGGACTTGGACAGGTGGGAGGGACCCAGTACTTC. Protein product: CSAGLGQVGGTQYF.

The chain has TRBV6-5 and TRBJ2-7, with 9 bases fitting TRBD2. The CDR3 has 14 amino acids. Germline V CDR1 and CDR2: MNHEY, SVGAGI. The junction had 10 bases not matched to a gene; V was cut back by 8 bases and J by 5 bases. The CDR3, as DNA: TGTGCCAGCGGCCCCAGGCGGGAGGGCCACGAGCAGTACTTC. As protein: CASGPRREGHEQYF.

The DNA for the CDR3 is TGTGCCAGCAGCCAGCCACGGGACAATGAGCAGTTCTTC. Protein: CASSQPRDNEQFF. V is TRBV7-8 and J is TRBJ2-1, with D uncertain. This CDR3 has 13 residues. Germline-derived CDR1 and CDR2 are SGHVS and FQNEAQ. V lost 5 bases, J lost 5 bases, and 10 bases lay in between.

The V call is TRBV6-5, the J call TRBJ2-5; a weak D match, TRBD2 (5 bases). The J call may be mistaken, given a closer DNA end match to TRBJ2-7. The CDR3 spans 14 residues. Looked up from germline, CDR1 is MNHEY and CDR2 is SVGAGI. The CDR3 nucleotides read TGTGCCAGCATCTCAGGAGGACCTTCCTACGAGCAGTACTTC. Residues: CASISGGPSYEQYF.

The chain links TRBV27 to TRBJ2-3, with a possible D match to TRBD2 (6 bases). CDR1 is MNHEY, CDR2 SMNVEV, per germline (reference sequence). V was cut by 2 bases and J by 4 bases, with 13 bases left in between. This CDR3 region has 15 residues. CDR3 nucleotides: TGTGCCAGCAGTTTAACCGGGCCGGGGGCAGATACGCAGTATTTT. As protein: CASSLTGPGADTQYF.

The chain links TRBV7-9 to TRBJ2-2; perhaps D is TRBD1 or TRBD2 (5 bases each). V lost 6 bases, J lost 1 base, and 9 bases lay in between. The CDR3 contains 14 residues. Germline loops: CDR1 SEHNR, CDR2 FQNEAQ (reference sequence). In DNA form, the CDR3 reads TGTGCCAGCAGGGGGACGGAGAACACCGGGGAGCTGTTTTTT. Translation gives CASRGTENTGELFF.

The chain combines TRBV29-1 with TRBJ2-3; perhaps TRBD2 as D (6 bases). Germline-derived CDR1 and CDR2 are SQVTM and ANQGSEA. The CDR3 extends over 14 amino acids. The V gene lost 3 bases and the J gene lost 12 bases, with 22 bases spanning the gap. The CDR3 loop reads CSVDGRDLWTPQYF. The DNA for the CDR3 is TGCAGCGTTGATGGCAGGGACTTGTGGACCCCCCAGTATTTT.